Below are 26 T cell receptor beta chains sequenced from a single sample in a study of OX40 agonist ivuxolimab in advanced cancers. The table came from immunoSEQ multiplex PCR; TCRdb's copy has only in-frame clones and leaves some out. The table records 25,000 to 35,000 clones, around 84% of them present only once. Sequencing used CD4+ or CD8+ T cells sorted from blood, obtained in a trial of the OX40 agonist ivuxolimab. Every receptor here comes from an adult with an advanced solid tumor such as melanoma, head and neck, liver or kidney cancer.

The chain joins TRBV6-5 to TRBJ2-3; a weak D match, TRBD1 (6 bases). The V gene's germline CDR1 is MNHEY and CDR2 SVGAGI. Trimming took off 4 bases at V and 2 bases at J, with 13 bases between the two ends. The CDR3 is 15 amino acids. CDR3 nucleotide sequence: TGTGCCAGCAGTTCCGGAGCAGGGGACACAGATACGCAGTATTTT. Protein product: CASSSGAGDTDTQYF.

The chain recombines TRBV28 with TRBJ1-2, with 7 bases aligning to TRBD1. The V gene's germline CDR1 is MDHEN and CDR2 SYDVKM. This CDR3 spans 14 amino acids. Trimming at V came to 6 bases and at J to 4 bases, leaving 8 bases not matched to a gene. Here the CDR3 reads CASRRGGDSYGYTF. The CDR3 bases are TGTGCCAGCAGAAGGGGTGGGGACAGCTATGGCTACACCTTC.

The rearrangement joins TRBV15 to TRBJ2-7; D gene uncertain. This CDR3 is 15 amino acids long. Germline V gene data show CDR1 as LNHNV and CDR2 as YYDKDF (reference sequence). V was clipped by 0 bases and J by 1 base, with 10 bases between them. The CDR3 here is CATSREGFESYEQYF. CDR3 coding DNA: TGTGCCACCAGCAGAGAGGGGTTCGAGTCCTACGAGCAGTACTTC. Full variable domain (missing parts from reference TRBV15 and TRBJ2-7): DAMVIQNPRYQVTQFGKPVTLSCSQTLNHNVMYWYQQKSSQAPKLLFHYYDKDFNNEADTPDNFQSRRPNTSFCFLDIRSPGLGDTAMYLCATSREGFESYEQYFGPGTRLTVT.

This chain connects TRBV11-2 to TRBJ2-7; D call uncertain. Trimming shortened V by 1 base and J by 2 bases, and 9 bases separated the two germline ends. The CDR3 runs to 14 residues. From germline, CDR1 is SGHAT and CDR2 FQNNGV. CDR3 coding DNA: TGTGCCAGCAGCTTAGGCCTAGTTGCCTACGAGCAGTACTTC. It translates to CASSLGLVAYEQYF.

This sequence joins TRBV11-3 and TRBJ2-7, with TRBD1 matching over 9 bases. The V gene end was trimmed by 0 bases and the J gene end by 3 bases; junction bases not matched to a gene: 3. Per germline, CDR1 SGHNT and CDR2 YENEEA. The CDR3 extends over 15 amino acids. CDR3 loop: CASSLERGQGYEQYF. CDR3 nucleotides: TGTGCCAGCAGCTTAGAAAGGGGACAGGGCTACGAGCAGTACTTC.

This clone qualifies as medium-sized. The chain couples TRBV5-5 to TRBJ1-2, with 9 bases matching TRBD1. Per germline, CDR1 SGHKS and CDR2 YYEKEE (reference sequence). This CDR3 has 16 residues. Trimming at V came to 4 bases and at J to 3 bases, leaving 10 bases not matched to a gene. CDR3 residues: CASSTHSGQGYYGYTF. CDR3 DNA sequence: TGTGCCAGCAGCACGCATTCCGGACAGGGGTACTATGGCTACACCTTC.

The rearrangement joins TRBV4-3 to TRBJ2-5, with TRBD2 identical over 7 bases. V lost 0 bases to trimming and J lost 4 bases; unmatched junction nucleotides: 2. The germline V gene has CDR1 LGHNA and CDR2 YSLEER. The CDR3 consists of 14 residues. CDR3 amino acids: CASSQDWEGETQYF. DNA for the CDR3: TGCGCCAGCAGCCAAGATTGGGAGGGAGAGACCCAGTACTTC.

The J gene is TRBJ2-5, the V gene TRBV6-5; 7 bases fit TRBD1. The CDR3 has 14 amino acids. Germline V gene sequence: CDR1 MNHEY, CDR2 SVGAGI. After removal of 6 bases from V and 2 bases from J, the junction contained 6 bases not matched to a gene. The CDR3 protein is CASSPGQEQETQYF. In DNA form, the CDR3 reads TGTGCCAGCAGCCCCGGACAGGAACAAGAGACCCAGTACTTC.

The V call is TRBV5-5, the J call TRBJ1-1, with unresolved D. Germline loops: CDR1 SGHKS, CDR2 YYEKEE (reference sequence). The CDR3 is 14 residues long. V was clipped by 4 bases and J by 0 bases, with 10 bases between them. The CDR3 loop reads CASSLGWVNTEAFF. CDR3 DNA sequence: TGTGCCAGCAGCCTCGGGTGGGTGAACACTGAAGCTTTCTTT. Full variable domain (rest looked up from reference TRBV5-5 and TRBJ1-1): DAGVTQSPTHLIKTRGQQVTLRCSPISGHKSVSWYQQVLGQGPQFIFQYYEKEERGRGNFPDRFSARQFPNYSSELNVNALLLGDSALYLCASSLGWVNTEAFFGQGTRLTVV.

The chain joins TRBV28 to TRBJ1-4; D is undetermined. CDR1 MDHEN and CDR2 SYDVKM come from the germline V gene. The CDR3 spans 15 residues. Trimming pared 3 bases from V and 6 bases from J, leaving 14 bases between. The CDR3 sequence: CASSFEDTLHEKLFF. The CDR3 DNA reads TGTGCCAGCAGTTTCGAAGACACCCTACATGAAAAACTGTTTTTT.

The chain links TRBV4-3 to TRBJ2-7; maybe TRBD2 (6 bases). Germline lookup yields CDR1 LGHNA and CDR2 YSLEER. CDR3 length equals 15 residues. With 0 bases removed from V and 2 bases from J, the gap between germline ends came to 11 bases. CDR3 sequence reads: CASSQDVAATYEQYF. The CDR3 nucleotides are TGCGCCAGCAGCCAAGACGTAGCGGCTACCTACGAGCAGTACTTC.

The chain recombines TRBV5-5 with TRBJ2-4; unclear D gene. V was clipped by 2 bases and J by 2 bases, with 14 bases between them. The CDR3 consists of 16 residues. Germline V gives CDR1 SGHKS, CDR2 YYEKEE (reference sequence). The CDR3 loop reads CASSLDPSVPKNIQYF. The CDR3 coding sequence is TGTGCCAGCAGCTTAGACCCCTCCGTCCCCAAAAACATTCAGTACTTC.

This clone was observed a single time. J is TRBJ2-2 and V is TRBV7-9; D call uncertain. Trimming took off 1 base at V and 6 bases at J, with 9 bases between the two ends. CDR3 length: 14 residues. Per the germline V gene, CDR1 is SEHNR and CDR2 is FQNEAQ (reference sequence). CDR3 in DNA: TGTGCCAGCAGCTTAGAAGGACCCTCCGGGGAGCTGTTTTTT. It translates to CASSLEGPSGELFF.

The CDR3 reads CASSLGTGYEQYF. CDR3 coding DNA: TGTGCCAGCAGTTTAGGGACAGGCTACGAGCAGTACTTC. This chain joins TRBV27 and TRBJ2-7; TRBD1 matches 8 bases. The CDR3 runs 13 residues. The germline V gene has CDR1 MNHEY and CDR2 SMNVEV (reference sequence). V gave up 2 bases and J gave up 3 bases; unmatched junction bases: 0.

The chain carries TRBV10-2 and TRBJ2-2; a possible D gene is TRBD1 (6 bases). V lost 7 bases and J lost 5, with 29 bases in between. The length of the CDR3 is 19 residues. Germline assignment: CDR1 WSHSY and CDR2 SAAADI. The CDR3 bases are TGCGCCAGCATTGCATTGGCAGATTCGGCAGGGGTAGCTACCGGGGAGCTGTTTTTT. It codes for CASIALADSAGVATGELFF.

This clone was counted between two and nine times. The rearrangement joins TRBV11-2 to TRBJ2-3; no clear D. V lost 1 base and J 1 base, leaving 12 bases between the germline ends. The CDR3 sequence is 16 residues long. Per the germline V gene, CDR1 is SGHAT and CDR2 is FQNNGV. CDR3 in amino acids: CASSLVFTTGTDTQYF. The CDR3 region has the DNA TGTGCCAGCAGCTTAGTTTTTACTACCGGCACAGATACGCAGTATTTT.

Details on this clone: At one boundary the junction diverges from the germline segment, which might be a read error. The genes are TRBV28 and TRBJ2-7; 9 positions agree with TRBD1. There are 17 residues in the CDR3. Germline values: CDR1 MDHEN, CDR2 SYDVKM. CDR3 DNA sequence: TGTGCCAGCAGTCCCAAAAGGACAGGGGTTTTCTCCTACGAGCAGTGCTTC. Amino acid sequence: CASSPKRTGVFSYEQCF.

This clone was seen more than once but under ten times. The chain employs TRBV19 and TRBJ2-2; possible D gene TRBD1, 5 bases. Germline CDR1 LNHDA, CDR2 SQIVND (reference sequence). V lost 4 bases and J lost 8, with 11 bases in between. CDR3 length: 13 amino acids. CDR3 coding DNA: TGTGCCAGTAGTACGACAGTCTGGGGGGAGCTGTTTTTT. The encoded protein is CASSTTVWGELFF. Combining the CDR3 with reference TRBV19 and TRBJ2-2 gives the whole variable domain DGGITQSPKYLFRKEGQNVTLSCEQNLNHDAMYWYRQDPGQGLRLIYYSQIVNDFQKGDIAEGYSVSREKKESFPLTVTSAQKNPTAFYLCASSTTVWGELFFGEGSRLTVL.

This sequence joins TRBV7-8 and TRBJ2-3; D is unresolved. The CDR3 length is 14 residues. From germline, CDR1 is SGHVS and CDR2 FQNEAQ. Trimming stripped 5 bases from V and 0 bases from J, with 9 bases between. As DNA, the CDR3 is TGTGCCAGCAGCCTCAGAGTGAGCACAGATACGCAGTATTTT. Translating gives CASSLRVSTDTQYF.

This clone appeared a single time. The chain has TRBV5-6 and TRBJ2-5; 9 bases match TRBD1. The CDR3 spans 17 residues. V lost 6 bases to trimming and J lost 1 base; unmatched junction nucleotides: 13. Germline V gene data show CDR1 as SGHDT and CDR2 as YYEEEE. CDR3 sequence (DNA): TGTGCCAGCACCAACGTCCGGGACAGGGTACTCCAAGAGACCCAGTACTTC. As protein: CASTNVRDRVLQETQYF.

V usage is TRBV14 and J usage is TRBJ2-3; D remains unclear. The CDR3 loop spans 15 amino acids. Germline V CDR1 and CDR2: SGHDN, FVKESK. The germline V and J ends were trimmed by 2 bases and 0 bases, with 9 bases remaining between them. CDR3 amino acids: CASSQSVASTDTQYF. In DNA, the CDR3 is TGTGCCAGCAGCCAAAGCGTTGCTAGCACAGATACGCAGTATTTT.

This clone came up once. The chain uses TRBV5-1 and TRBJ2-1; 10 bases map to TRBD2. The CDR3 totals 16 residues. V gave up 0 bases and J gave up 8 bases; unmatched junction bases: 8. The germline gives CDR1 SGHRS, CDR2 YFSETQ. CDR3 coding DNA: TGCGCCAGCAGCTTGGTAGAGGGACTAGCGACCGATGAGCAGTTCTTC. This encodes CASSLVEGLATDEQFF.

In this sample, this clone turned up once. The chain is built from TRBV6-1 and TRBJ1-5, with 7 bases that match TRBD1. The CDR3 totals 17 residues. V dropped 3 bases and J dropped 2; count of bases not matched to a gene: 10. Per the germline V gene, CDR1 is MNHNS and CDR2 is SASEGT. CDR3 region: CASSEPQPGTGNQPQHF. CDR3 bases: TGTGCCAGCAGTGAGCCGCAACCCGGGACAGGCAATCAGCCCCAGCATTTT.

V gene TRBV6-5 combines with J gene TRBJ1-2; D not certain. The ends were cut back, 11 bases at V and 5 bases at J, with 3 bases in the middle. CDR3 length: 8 amino acids. Germline V gives CDR1 MNHEY, CDR2 SVGAGI. CDR3 in DNA: TGTGCCGGATATGGCTACACCTTC. The encoded protein is CAGYGYTF.

V gene TRBV4-3 combines with J gene TRBJ2-7; D uncertain. The V end was cut by 1 base, the J end by 3 bases, with 13 bases between. CDR1 LGHNA and CDR2 YSLEER come from the germline V gene. CDR3 length: 15 residues. The CDR3, as DNA: TGCGCCAGCAGCCAAGCGAAATCCACGGTCTACGAGCAGTACTTC. Protein: CASSQAKSTVYEQYF.

The J gene is TRBJ1-3, the V gene TRBV14; D uncertain. Germline V lookup: CDR1 SGHDN, CDR2 FVKESK. Trimming shortened V by 1 base and J by 4 bases, and 11 bases separated the two germline ends. This CDR3 contains 15 residues. This CDR3 is CASSQVPRSGNTIYF. For the CDR3, the DNA is TGTGCCAGCAGCCAAGTACCGAGGTCGGGAAACACCATATATTTT. The entire variable domain, with the rest obtained from reference TRBV14 and TRBJ1-3, is as follows: EAGVTQFPSHSVIEKGQTVTLRCDPISGHDNLYWYRRVMGKEIKFLLHFVKESKQDESGMPNNRFLAERTGGTYSTLKVQPAELEDSGVYFCASSQVPRSGNTIYFGEGSWLTVV.